These T cell receptor beta chains were read from a single sample in a study of cytomegalovirus exposure and HLA in healthy donors. Sequenced by immunoSEQ multiplex PCR; TCRdb stores in-frame clones only, minus some. The table records around 76,000 clones, under 80% of them present only once. The sequenced sample was PBMCs. The receptors originated from a man between 40 and 49 years old in good health and CMV-seronegative. Each CDR3 is given with its conserved first and last residue. D genes are given only for firm matches. Where a row states a size, it is once, few, many or the class of an expanded clone; other rows omit it.

clone_size d_call j_call v_call cdr3_aa cdr3_nt
. . TRBJ2-5 TRBV10-3 CAIKLAEVGQYF TGTGCCATCAAGTTGGCAGAGGTCGGGCAGTACTTC
. . TRBJ1-1 TRBV6-1 CASSGGHQNTEAFF TGTGCCAGCAGTGGGGGACACCAGAACACTGAAGCTTTCTTT
few . TRBJ1-6 TRBV4-2 CASSQDPRGGDSPLHF TGTGCCAGCAGCCAAGATCCGAGAGGGGGGGACTCACCCCTCCACTTT
. TRBD1 TRBJ1-3 TRBV5-1 CASSFGQGPGNTIYF TGCGCCAGCAGCTTTGGACAGGGACCTGGAAACACCATATATTTT
medium-sized . TRBJ2-6 TRBV6-6 CASSYRRGTGANVLTF TGTGCCAGCAGTTACAGGAGAGGTACTGGGGCCAACGTCCTGACTTTC
. TRBD2 TRBJ2-7 TRBV27 CASSSGGRDSYEQYF TGTGCCAGCAGTTCTGGCGGGAGGGACTCCTACGAGCAGTACTTC
. TRBD2 TRBJ2-5 TRBV4-2 CASSQESVAGDFGWETQYF TGTGCCAGCAGCCAAGAAAGTGTAGCGGGGGACTTTGGGTGGGAGACCCAGTACTTC
. TRBD1 TRBJ1-5 TRBV2 CASRVTGLSGPQHF TGTGCCAGCAGGGTGACAGGGCTCTCTGGGCCCCAGCATTTT
. TRBD1 TRBJ1-1 TRBV7-9 CSSSLGGTGTGTEAFF TGTTCCAGCAGCTTAGGGGGAACCGGGACAGGCACTGAAGCTTTCTTT
few TRBD2 TRBJ2-5 TRBV27 CASSLSWGLAAETQYF TGTGCCAGCAGTTTATCGTGGGGACTAGCGGCAGAGACCCAGTACTTC
. . TRBJ2-7 TRBV7-8 CASSLEAGHYEQYF TGTGCCAGCAGCTTAGAGGCAGGACACTACGAGCAGTACTTC
few . TRBJ2-2 TRBV7-3 CASSLTGPPGELFF TGTGCCAGCAGCTTAACGGGGCCTCCCGGGGAGCTGTTTTTT
. . TRBJ1-1 TRBV6-6 CASSNGGATEAFF TGTGCCAGCAGCAACGGGGGGGCCACTGAAGCTTTCTTT
. . TRBJ2-7 TRBV19 CASSLGTHRGGEQYF TGTGCCAGTAGCCTGGGGACCCACAGGGGAGGCGAGCAGTACTTC
. TRBD2 TRBJ2-1 TRBV7-8 CASRTTSGREGEQFF TGTGCCAGCAGGACGACTAGCGGGAGGGAAGGTGAGCAGTTCTTC
. . TRBJ2-3 TRBV6-5 CASSSNADTQYF TGTGCCAGCAGTTCCAATGCAGATACGCAGTATTTT
. . TRBJ2-6 TRBV30 CAWRGGPRRRTGANVLTF TGTGCCTGGAGGGGGGGACCCCGGAGACGAACCGGGGCCAACGTCCTGACTTTC
. . TRBJ1-5 TRBV28 CASTRWMGQPQHF TGTGCCAGCACCCGGTGGATGGGCCAGCCCCAGCATTTT
. TRBD2 TRBJ2-1 TRBV10-3 CAIRVGAGGLNEQFF TGTGCCATCAGGGTCGGGGCGGGAGGTCTCAATGAGCAGTTCTTC
. . TRBJ2-1 TRBV7-8 CASSLGPGSSYNEQFF TGTGCCAGCAGCTTAGGCCCGGGGAGCTCCTACAATGAGCAGTTCTTC
. . TRBJ2-7 TRBV19 CASRDRNTYEQYF TGTGCCAGTAGAGACAGGAACACCTACGAGCAGTACTTC
. . TRBJ1-2 TRBV28 CATRGLSWGYGYTF TGTGCCACCAGGGGACTTAGTTGGGGCTATGGCTACACCTTC
once TRBD1 TRBJ2-7 TRBV6-4 CASSDPNPGTAAYEQYF TGTGCCAGCAGTGACCCCAATCCCGGGACAGCAGCCTACGAGCAGTACTTC
. TRBD2 TRBJ2-7 TRBV6-1 CASSEPLNGRGTYEQYF TGTGCCAGCAGTGAACCCTTAAACGGGAGGGGGACCTACGAGCAGTACTTC
. TRBD1 TRBJ2-7 TRBV18 CASSPSTGEGYEQYF TGTGCCAGCTCACCGTCCACAGGGGAAGGATACGAGCAGTACTTC
. . TRBJ2-7 TRBV16 CASSQLGGSYEQYF TGTGCCAGCAGCCAATTGGGCGGGTCCTACGAGCAGTACTTC
. TRBD2 TRBJ2-1 TRBV18 CASSPSTGGRYNEQFF TGTGCCAGCTCACCAAGTACGGGAGGAAGGTACAATGAGCAGTTCTTC
. . TRBJ2-1 TRBV5-1 CASSSDTPLDEQFF TGCGCCAGCAGCTCGGACACCCCTCTCGATGAGCAGTTCTTC
. . TRBJ1-1 TRBV27 CASSTQGRTEAFF TGTGCCAGCAGTACCCAGGGGCGGACTGAAGCTTTCTTT
. . TRBJ1-1 TRBV6-1 CASGPNRNTEAFF TGTGCCAGCGGCCCTAACAGGAACACTGAAGCTTTCTTT
. . TRBJ1-1 TRBV2 CASKVGGIEAFF TGTGCCAGCAAAGTCGGCGGGATTGAAGCTTTCTTT
. . TRBJ2-7 TRBV14 CASSQLTGYEQYF TGTGCCAGCAGCCAACTGACTGGCTACGAGCAGTACTTC
. . TRBJ1-4 TRBV19 CASSIWDTTNEKLFF TGTGCCAGTAGTATCTGGGACACAACTAATGAAAAACTGTTTTTT
few TRBD2 TRBJ2-1 TRBV6-1 CASSISGTGEQFF TGTGCCAGCAGTATTAGCGGGACGGGTGAGCAGTTCTTC
few . TRBJ2-3 TRBV7-2 CASSLGRRADTQYF TGTGCCAGCAGCTTAGGGCGGCGAGCAGATACGCAGTATTTT
. . TRBJ1-1 TRBV28 CASLGFLNTEAFF TGTGCCAGCCTCGGGTTTCTGAACACTGAAGCTTTCTTT
. . TRBJ2-3 TRBV11-3 CASSLGGKDTDTQYF TGTGCCAGCAGCTTAGGGGGCAAAGACACAGATACGCAGTATTTT
. . TRBJ1-1 TRBV6-5 CASRGGTEAFF TGTGCCAGCAGGGGGGGCACTGAAGCTTTCTTT
. TRBD1 TRBJ2-5 TRBV27 CASRYRDRGETQYF TGTGCCAGCAGGTACAGGGACAGGGGAGAGACCCAGTACTTC
. . TRBJ2-5 TRBV4-1 CASSQDWGLVETQYF TGCGCCAGCAGCCAAGATTGGGGGCTAGTTGAGACCCAGTACTTC
. . TRBJ2-7 TRBV5-1 CASSLEEGDSYEQYF TGCGCCAGCAGCTTGGAGGAAGGAGATTCCTACGAGCAGTACTTC
. . TRBJ2-2 TRBV18 CASSPPHRTGELFF TGTGCCAGCTCACCACCCCACAGAACCGGGGAGCTGTTTTTT
few . TRBJ1-1 TRBV7-9 CASSFPPGGLNTEAFF TGTGCCAGCAGCTTTCCCCCGGGGGGGCTGAACACTGAAGCTTTCTTT
. TRBD1 TRBJ2-5 TRBV7-3 CASSSGQGGKETQYF TGTGCCAGCAGCTCGGGACAGGGGGGCAAAGAGACCCAGTACTTC
few . TRBJ1-1 TRBV6-5 CASILPLITEAFF TGTGCCAGCATCCTACCCCTAATCACTGAAGCTTTCTTT
. . TRBJ1-2 TRBV7-9 CASRSGAGGGAAYGYTF TGTGCCAGCAGGTCAGGGGCGGGTGGTGGCGCTGCTTATGGCTACACCTTC
. TRBD1 TRBJ2-7 TRBV9 CASSVEGTAVYEQYF TGTGCCAGCAGCGTAGAAGGGACAGCTGTCTACGAGCAGTACTTC
. TRBD1 TRBJ1-3 TRBV30 CAWNRDRGSGNTIYF TGTGCCTGGAACCGGGACAGGGGATCTGGAAACACCATATATTTT
once TRBD1 TRBJ1-2 TRBV5-6 CASSLGTGYGYTF TGTGCCAGCAGCTTAGGGACAGGGTATGGCTACACCTTC
. TRBD2 TRBJ2-6 TRBV13 CASRAWGLAGGNTGANGLTF TGTGCCAGCAGGGCGTGGGGCCTAGCGGGAGGGAACACTGGGGCCAACGGCCTGACTTTC